Below, 3 T cell receptor beta chains from the same sample are listed, as sequenced in a study of blood T cell repertoires in COVID-19. Profiling relied on immunoSEQ multiplex PCR, and the TCRdb table lists in-frame clones only, not all of them. The table has 55,000 to 90,000 clones, about 80% seen once. Material: peripheral blood. Receptor source: a woman in her sixties or seventies with acute or convalescent COVID-19.

The rearrangement uses TRBV10-3 and TRBJ1-2, with TRBD1 identical over 10 bases. After removal of 2 bases from V and 2 bases from J, the junction contained 2 bases not matched to a gene. The CDR3 contains 15 residues. CDR1 is ENHRY and CDR2 is SYGVKD in the germline V gene. The CDR3 protein is CAISETGQGNYGYTF. The CDR3 DNA sequence: TGTGCCATCAGTGAGACGGGACAGGGGAACTATGGCTACACCTTC.

This chain connects TRBV3-1 (or the pseudogene TRBV3-2) to TRBJ1-1, with a tentative D call TRBD1 (6 bases). The V end lost 4 bases, the J end lost 4 bases, and 10 bases lay between the germline ends. Germline CDR1 is LGHDT and CDR2 is YNNKEL (reference sequence). The length of the CDR3 is 13 residues. The CDR3 loop is CASSPGAGTEAFF. In DNA, the CDR3 is TGTGCCAGCAGCCCAGGGGCGGGCACTGAAGCTTTCTTT.

The rearrangement links TRBV19 to TRBJ2-4; tentative D call: TRBD2 (6 bases). The CDR3 contains 15 residues. Germline V gene data show CDR1 as LNHDA and CDR2 as SQIVND (reference sequence). V was pared by 3 bases and J by 8 bases, with 17 bases between. The CDR3 coding sequence is TGTGCCAGTAGTATGGACGCGGGACTCAGGGACATTCAGTACTTC. Protein: CASSMDAGLRDIQYF. Filled out from reference TRBV19 and TRBJ2-4, the complete variable domain reads DGGITQSPKYLFRKEGQNVTLSCEQNLNHDAMYWYRQDPGQGLRLIYYSQIVNDFQKGDIAEGYSVSREKKESFPLTVTSAQKNPTAFYLCASSMDAGLRDIQYFGAGTRLSVL.